The rows below give T cell receptor beta chains drawn from one sample of a study of cytotoxic CD8 clonotypes in ibrutinib-treated CLL. The protocol was immunoSEQ multiplex PCR, while the TCRdb copy is restricted to in-frame clones and leaves out a portion. The profile shows some 140,000 clones, 80% to 95% of them singletons. The sequenced sample was PBMCs, obtained after 12 months of ibrutinib treatment. The receptors shown here come from a human donor with chronic lymphocytic leukemia. Both conserved end residues are part of each CDR3. D genes are given only for firm matches.

TRBJ2-7	TRBV7-3	NA	CASSLYGTASYEQYF	TGTGCCAGCAGCTTATACGGGACCGCCTCCTACGAGCAGTACTTC
TRBJ1-3	TRBV27	NA	CASSPDRDSGNTIYF	TGTGCCAGCAGTCCCGACCGAGACTCTGGAAACACCATATATTTT
TRBJ2-1	TRBV19	NA	CASSLGKGSSYNEQFF	TGTGCCAGTAGTCTCGGGAAGGGCAGCTCCTACAATGAGCAGTTCTTC
TRBJ2-7	TRBV5-6	NA	CASSLGRTHYEQYF	TGTGCCAGCAGCTTGGGAAGGACCCACTACGAGCAGTACTTC
TRBJ2-2	TRBV6-4	TRBD2	CASSDLAGGSTGELFF	TGTGCCAGCAGTGACCTAGCGGGAGGGTCTACCGGGGAGCTGTTTTTT
TRBJ2-1	TRBV28	NA	CASIGGSSYNEQFF	TGTGCCAGCATCGGAGGAAGCTCCTACAATGAGCAGTTCTTC
TRBJ1-1	TRBV18	NA	CASSRAGSVNTEAFF	TGTGCCAGCTCACGGGCAGGGAGTGTGAACACTGAAGCTTTCTTT
TRBJ1-1	TRBV20-1	NA	CSAREGAEAFF	TGCAGTGCTAGAGAGGGCGCTGAAGCTTTCTTT
TRBJ1-3	TRBV2	NA	CASTPSGGNTIYF	TGTGCCAGCACGCCCTCGGGGGGAAACACCATATATTTT
TRBJ1-5	TRBV15	TRBD1	CATSRGGTGKKRGNQPQHF	TGTGCCACCAGCAGAGGCGGGACAGGGAAGAAGAGAGGCAATCAGCCCCAGCATTTT